This T cell receptor beta chain was sequenced in a study of T cell responses to AZD1222 COVID-19 vaccine (dated by TCRdb to about 2021). Context from the whole study: A total of 233 trial participants underwent TCR sequencing, of whom around 200 received two doses of AZD1222 and some 26 received two doses of the MenACWY control vaccine. Trial participants were enrolled by age into subgroups of 18-55, 56-69 and 70-plus years, and about 150, 27 and 61 TCR-sequenced participants, respectively, were included in these subgroups.

The time point label on this specimen signifies: about 28 days (+/-7) after the second vaccine dose. AZD1222 recipients with second doses at about 4 weeks or about 12 weeks were pooled, because spike-specific TCR depth and breadth did not differ between schedules. The vaccinee samples were drawn from two UK trials, COV001 and COV002, one of which was a single-blind randomized controlled phase 2/3 trial testing AZD1222 (ChAdOx1 nCoV-19) in healthy adults. For TCRbeta chain sequencing, PBMC samples were collected from trial participants at day 0 and at day 28 after the second dose. The CDR3 regions of human TCRbeta chains were analyzed by immunosequencing. Turning to the authors' computational methods: Repertoire TCRs were checked for matches against a reference library of SARS-CoV-2-specific TCRs that had been generated using the MIRA antigen-specificity platform. Breadth was defined as the fraction of unique TCRs that were SARS-CoV-2-associated, and depth was defined as the fraction of total T cells that were SARS-CoV-2-associated. Using the MIRA data, every spike-specific TCR was mapped to the spike region that the TCR reacted to and assigned to either a CD4 or a CD8 class. Log10-transformed breadth and depth values were compared by one-way ANOVA with Sidak's multiple comparisons tests. TCRdb took this table from immuneACCESS and kept in-frame rearrangements with V and J called. Such tables lack part of the clones; where checked against another copy, unresolved V genes explain under half of the gap, and the rest is unexplained. The DNA gave D and trimming, while V, J and clone size come from that table. The sample has around 140,000 clones on record, about 90% of them singletons. The ten largest clonotypes hold roughly 9.9% of the sample.

In the case of this clone: Its specific antigen is unknown. No much larger clonotype is one base removed from it; base qualities were not supplied.

Points the paper makes about the study in general: After two AZD1222 doses, spike-specific TCR breadth and depth were significantly higher than at day 0 and than in MenACWY recipients. Because no samples from the day 14 peak response were available, repertoires could be characterized only after the peak T cell response. The vaccine-associated CD4 TCRs covered the entire spike protein, and the dominant responses fell in regions 160-218 and 743-854. In the small 56-69-year group, the increase in depth fell short of significance, most likely because of low power. Reportedly, close to half of the unique spike-specific TCRs recognized epitopes lying outside the regions that are mutated in the B.1.351 and B.1.1.7 variants. Only six AZD1222 recipients were SARS-CoV-2 seropositive at baseline, limiting conclusions about previously exposed vaccinees. Participants were mostly white British, with more females than males. The authors suggested clonal diversity may have been underestimated.

Reading from cysteine to phenylalanine, the CDR3 counts 15 amino acids. Only the CDR3 part of the read is kept: 45 bases, read in frame from the first base. V drops 2 bases and J drops 0 bases, leaving 10 bases in between. CDR1 and CDR2 were assigned from the germline V gene as MNHNS and SASEGT. In this chain, TRBV6-1 is recombined with TRBJ1-2; a confident D gene designation cannot be given. This clonotype was sampled from an adult who received the AZD1222 COVID-19 vaccine. The sequenced sample was peripheral blood, obtained 28 days after the second AZD1222 dose. The CDR3 loop reads CASSESVWANYGYTF. In nucleotides, the sequence is TGTGCCAGCAGTGAATCTGTCTGGGCTAACTATGGCTACACCTTC.